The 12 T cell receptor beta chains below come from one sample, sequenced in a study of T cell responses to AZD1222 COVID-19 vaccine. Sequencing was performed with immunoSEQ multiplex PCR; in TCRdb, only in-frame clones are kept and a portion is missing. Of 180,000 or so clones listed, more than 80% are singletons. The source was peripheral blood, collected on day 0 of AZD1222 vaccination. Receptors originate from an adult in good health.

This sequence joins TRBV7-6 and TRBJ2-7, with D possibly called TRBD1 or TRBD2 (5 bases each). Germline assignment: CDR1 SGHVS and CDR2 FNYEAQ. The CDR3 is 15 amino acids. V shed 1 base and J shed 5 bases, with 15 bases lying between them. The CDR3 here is CASSLEFTGPDEQYF. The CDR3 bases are TGTGCCAGCAGCTTAGAATTCACGGGGCCCGACGAGCAGTACTTC.

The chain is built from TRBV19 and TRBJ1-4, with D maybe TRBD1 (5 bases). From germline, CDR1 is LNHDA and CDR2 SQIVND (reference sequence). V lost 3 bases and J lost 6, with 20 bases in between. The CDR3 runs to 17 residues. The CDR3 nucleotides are TGTGCCAGTAGTATCCGACAGAGGGGCAACTGGCATGAAAAACTGTTTTTT. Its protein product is CASSIRQRGNWHEKLFF.

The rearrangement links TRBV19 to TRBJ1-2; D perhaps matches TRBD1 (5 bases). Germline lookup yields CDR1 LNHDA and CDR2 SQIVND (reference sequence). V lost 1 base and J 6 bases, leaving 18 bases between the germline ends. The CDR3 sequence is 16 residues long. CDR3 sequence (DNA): TGTGCCAGTAGTATAGGGGACCGCCTCCAAGGTAATGGCTACACCTTC. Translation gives CASSIGDRLQGNGYTF.

This CDR3 is CASSPTSGSAFSYNEQFF. As DNA, the CDR3 is TGTGCCAGCAGCCCAACTAGCGGGAGCGCCTTCTCCTACAATGAGCAGTTCTTC. The rearrangement links TRBV6-2 or TRBV6-3 to TRBJ2-1; TRBD2 aligns across 11 bases. From germline, CDR1 is MNHEY and CDR2 SVGEGT. The CDR3 has 18 amino acids. The junction had 10 bases not matched to a gene; V was cut back by 6 bases and J by 0 bases.

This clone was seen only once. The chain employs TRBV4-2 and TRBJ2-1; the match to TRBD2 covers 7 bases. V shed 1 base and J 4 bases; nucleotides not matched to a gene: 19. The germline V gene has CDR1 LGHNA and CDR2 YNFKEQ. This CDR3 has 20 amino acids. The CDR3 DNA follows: TGTGCCAGCAGCCAAGGTCCCTCTCTAAGGCTAGCGGAAAATTACAATGAGCAGTTCTTC. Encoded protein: CASSQGPSLRLAENYNEQFF.

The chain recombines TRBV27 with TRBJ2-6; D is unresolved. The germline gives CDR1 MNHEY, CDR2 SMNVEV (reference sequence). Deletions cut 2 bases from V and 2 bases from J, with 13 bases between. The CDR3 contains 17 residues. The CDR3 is CASSLNMLGTGANVLTF. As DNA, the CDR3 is TGTGCCAGCAGTTTAAACATGCTGGGTACTGGGGCCAACGTCCTGACTTTC.

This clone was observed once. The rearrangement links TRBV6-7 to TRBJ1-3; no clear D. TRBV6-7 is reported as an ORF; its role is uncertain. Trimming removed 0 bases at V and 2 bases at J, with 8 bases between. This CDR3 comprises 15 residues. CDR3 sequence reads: CASSYSDAAGNTIYF. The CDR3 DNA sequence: TGTGCCAGCAGTTACTCCGACGCAGCTGGAAACACCATATATTTT.

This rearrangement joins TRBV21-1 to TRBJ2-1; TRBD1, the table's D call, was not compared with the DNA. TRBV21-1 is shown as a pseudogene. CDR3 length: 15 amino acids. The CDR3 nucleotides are TGTGCCAGCAGGGGGACAGGGAGCTCCTACAATGAGCAGTTCTTC. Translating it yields CASRGTGSSYNEQFF.

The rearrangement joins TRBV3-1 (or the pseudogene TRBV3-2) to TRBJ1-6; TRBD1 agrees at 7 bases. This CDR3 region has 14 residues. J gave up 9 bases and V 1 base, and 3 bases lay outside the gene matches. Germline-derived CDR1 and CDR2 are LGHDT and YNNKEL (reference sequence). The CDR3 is CASSQANRGSPLHF. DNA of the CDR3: TGTGCCAGCAGCCAAGCTAACAGGGGTTCACCCCTCCACTTT.

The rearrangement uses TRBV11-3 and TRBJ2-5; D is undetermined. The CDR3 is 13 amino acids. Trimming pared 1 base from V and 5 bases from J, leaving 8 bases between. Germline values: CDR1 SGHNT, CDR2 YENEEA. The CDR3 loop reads CASSLVASETQYF. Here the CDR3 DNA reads TGTGCCAGCAGCTTAGTTGCGTCGGAGACCCAGTACTTC.

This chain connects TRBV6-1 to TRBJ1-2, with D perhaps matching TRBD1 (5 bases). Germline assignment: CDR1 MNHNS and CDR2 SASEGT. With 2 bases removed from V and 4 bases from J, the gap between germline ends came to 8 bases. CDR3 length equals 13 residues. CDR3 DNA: TGTGCCAGCAGTGAACACAGGAGCTATGGCTACACCTTC. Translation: CASSEHRSYGYTF.

CDR3 residues: CASSGRTGMNTEAFF. CDR3 DNA: TGTGCCAGCAGCGGGCGGACAGGGATGAACACTGAAGCTTTCTTT. The rearrangement joins TRBV7-9 to TRBJ1-1; 8 bases match TRBD1. The CDR3 is made up of 15 amino acids. V lost 5 bases and J lost 0; bases outside the gene matches: 5. CDR1 and CDR2 from the germline V gene are SEHNR and FQNEAQ (reference sequence).